A single sample gave rise to the 20 T cell receptor beta chains below, sequenced in a study of control samples from healthy donors and cancer patients. The method was immunoSEQ multiplex PCR; TCRdb's version includes in-frame clones alone and lacks a portion of them. The sample contains roughly 150,000 clones, 85% to 90% of which appear only once. Sequencing used blood. Source of these receptors: a young man in good health.

The rearrangement links TRBV10-3 to TRBJ2-2; 7 bases agree with TRBD1. CDR3 length: 13 residues. Germline CDR1 is ENHRY and CDR2 is SYGVKD. J lost 3 bases, V lost 9 bases, and 4 bases had no gene match. DNA of the CDR3: TGTGCCATTTCCCAGGGGGACACCGGGGAGCTGTTTTTT. This sequence encodes CAISQGDTGELFF.

V is TRBV10-3 and J is TRBJ1-2; possibly TRBD1 for D (6 bases). There are 13 residues in the CDR3. V shed 6 bases and J shed 4 bases, with 12 bases lying between them. Germline CDR1 ENHRY, CDR2 SYGVKD. CDR3 nucleotide sequence: TGTGCCATCAGAGCGGACAGTTCCTATGGCTACACCTTC. Amino acid sequence: CAIRADSSYGYTF.

The chain has TRBV11-2 and TRBJ2-2; 14 bases agree with TRBD2. Germline values: CDR1 SGHAT, CDR2 FQNNGV. Trimming at V came to 5 bases and at J to 3 bases, leaving 2 bases not matched to a gene. The CDR3 is 16 residues long. CDR3: CASSGLAGGYTGELFF. DNA for the CDR3: TGTGCCAGCAGCGGACTAGCGGGGGGTTACACCGGGGAGCTGTTTTTT.

The chain links TRBV3-1 (or the pseudogene TRBV3-2) to TRBJ2-5; D is uncertain. This CDR3 region has 15 residues. V lost 1 base and J lost 9, with 18 bases in between. Germline V lookup: CDR1 LGHDT, CDR2 YNNKEL (reference sequence). The CDR3 sequence: CASSQVTKATWAQYF. The CDR3 DNA sequence: TGTGCCAGCAGCCAAGTGACAAAGGCGACGTGGGCCCAGTACTTC.

The V and J genes are TRBV6-2 or TRBV6-3 and TRBJ2-2; 10 positions agree with TRBD2. The CDR3 spans 19 residues. The trim removed 0 bases at V and 1 base at J, leaving 8 bases unmatched. Germline V gives CDR1 MNHEY, CDR2 SVGEGT. The CDR3 region has the DNA TGTGCCAGCAGTTACTCGATGGCTAGCGGGGGCCTGAACACCGGGGAGCTGTTTTTT. Its translation is CASSYSMASGGLNTGELFF.

This chain joins TRBV11-1 and TRBJ2-5; 8 positions agree with TRBD1. CDR1 is SGHAT and CDR2 is FQDESV in the germline V gene (reference sequence). The CDR3 is 15 amino acids. The trim removed 5 bases at V and 1 base at J, leaving 6 bases unmatched. The CDR3 sequence: CASSILQGGQETQYF. CDR3 DNA sequence: TGTGCCAGCAGCATCTTACAGGGGGGCCAAGAGACCCAGTACTTC. Full variable domain (remainder filled in from reference TRBV11-1 and TRBJ2-5): EAEVAQSPRYKITEKSQAVAFWCDPISGHATLYWYRQILGQGPELLVQFQDESVVDDSQLPKDRFSAERLKGVDSTLKIQPAELGDSAMYLCASSILQGGQETQYFGPGTRLLVL.

This clone was seen a handful of times. The CDR3 sequence is CASSDRALNSPLHF. Here the CDR3 DNA reads TGTGCCAGCAGTGACCGGGCCCTAAATTCACCCCTCCACTTT. The chain carries TRBV6-1 and TRBJ1-6; the D is unclear. Per the germline V gene, CDR1 is MNHNS and CDR2 is SASEGT. The CDR3 loop spans 14 amino acids. Trimming pared 3 bases from V and 7 bases from J, leaving 10 bases between.

The chain couples TRBV9 to TRBJ2-1; D gene uncertain. CDR1 and CDR2 (germline): SGDLS, YYNGEE. V lost 3 bases and J 5 bases, leaving 9 bases between the germline ends. This CDR3 contains 13 residues. Here the CDR3 reads CASSANPDNEQFF. The CDR3 DNA sequence: TGTGCCAGCAGCGCAAACCCTGACAATGAGCAGTTCTTC.

This clone was picked up one time. This chain links TRBV4-2 with TRBJ1-4; D call uncertain. Germline V gene data show CDR1 as LGHNA and CDR2 as YNFKEQ. V was trimmed by 4 bases and J by 6 bases, leaving 21 bases between them. This CDR3 contains 17 residues. CDR3 nucleotide sequence: TGTGCCAGCAGCCTACCCGATTCTAAGAACGTTGATGAAAAACTGTTTTTT. Translation gives CASSLPDSKNVDEKLFF.

V gene TRBV4-1 combines with J gene TRBJ1-4, with 9 nucleotides matching TRBD1. J gave up 6 bases and V 1 base, and 6 bases lay outside the gene matches. Looked up from germline, CDR1 is MGHRA and CDR2 is YSYEKL. The CDR3 is 16 amino acids. CDR3 sequence (DNA): TGCGCCAGCAGCCAAGTCGGGACAGGGTCGTATGAAAAACTGTTTTTT. Amino acids: CASSQVGTGSYEKLFF.

The V call is TRBV5-1, the J call TRBJ2-2; 7 bases line up with TRBD1. The CDR3 is 16 amino acids. Germline trimming cut 4 bases from V and 3 bases from J; bases unmatched to any gene: 9. In germline, CDR1 is SGHRS, CDR2 YFSETQ. The CDR3 sequence is CASSISPGTDTGELFF. The CDR3 coding sequence is TGCGCCAGCAGCATCAGCCCCGGGACAGACACCGGGGAGCTGTTTTTT.

The V call is TRBV7-9, the J call TRBJ1-2, with 7 bases identical to TRBD1. The CDR3 spans 15 residues. CDR1 and CDR2 from the germline V gene are SEHNR and FQNEAQ (reference sequence). Trimming at V came to 3 bases and at J to 4 bases, leaving 8 bases not matched to a gene. CDR3 nucleotide sequence: TGTGCCAGCAGCTTCGCGACAGGGCCCCGCTATGGCTACACCTTC. Protein product: CASSFATGPRYGYTF. The entire variable domain, with the rest obtained from reference TRBV7-9 and TRBJ1-2, is as follows: DTGVSQNPRHKITKRGQNVTFRCDPISEHNRLYWYRQTLGQGPEFLTYFQNEAQLEKSRLLSDRFSAERPKGSFSTLEIQRTEQGDSAMYLCASSFATGPRYGYTFGSGTRLTVV.

The chain has TRBV19 and TRBJ2-2; TRBD2 matches at 7 bases. The length of the CDR3 is 16 residues. Per the germline V gene, CDR1 is LNHDA and CDR2 is SQIVND (reference sequence). J lost 3 bases, V lost 3 bases, and 7 bases had no gene match. This CDR3 reads CASSMGGGRDTGELFF. CDR3 sequence (DNA): TGTGCCAGTAGTATGGGCGGGGGTCGGGACACCGGGGAGCTGTTTTTT.

The gene calls are TRBV19 and TRBJ2-7; 12 bases match TRBD2. The germline gives CDR1 LNHDA, CDR2 SQIVND (reference sequence). The junction had 6 bases not matched to a gene; V was cut back by 6 bases and J by 6 bases. The CDR3 consists of 14 residues. As DNA, the CDR3 is TGTGCCAGTAGCCCACTAGCGGGGGGACGCGAGCAGTACTTC. It translates to CASSPLAGGREQYF.

V usage is TRBV6-2 or TRBV6-3 and J usage is TRBJ1-1; 7 nucleotides match TRBD1. V trimming: 0 bases; J trimming: 5 bases; junction bases outside the gene matches: 18. CDR1 MNHEY and CDR2 SVGEGT come from the germline V gene. The CDR3 covers 19 residues. Here the CDR3 reads CASSYSRHRGLPGGTEAFF. As DNA, the CDR3 is TGTGCCAGCAGTTACTCGAGACACAGGGGCCTCCCGGGAGGGACTGAAGCTTTCTTT.

The chain is built from TRBV28 and TRBJ1-2; D is uncertain. Trimming shortened V by 6 bases and J by 4 bases, and 15 bases separated the two germline ends. The length of the CDR3 is 14 residues. The germline V gene has CDR1 MDHEN and CDR2 SYDVKM. CDR3 nucleotide sequence: TGTGCCAGCAGCCCAGGATTGACCTCCTATGGCTACACCTTC. As protein: CASSPGLTSYGYTF.

V and J are TRBV24-1 and TRBJ1-5, with 9 bases aligning to TRBD1. V lost 3 bases to trimming and J lost 6 bases; unmatched junction nucleotides: 2. The germline V gene encodes CDR1 KGHDR and CDR2 SFDVKD. The CDR3 spans 14 residues. The CDR3 nucleotides are TGTGCCACCAGTGATACGGACAGGGGTCAGCCCCAGCATTTT. Protein sequence: CATSDTDRGQPQHF.

This clone was detected once. The chain employs TRBV5-4 and TRBJ2-1; D may be TRBD1 or TRBD2 (6 bases each). The CDR3 length is 13 residues. Germline CDR1 SGHNT, CDR2 YYREEE (reference sequence). Trimming took 0 bases from V and 8 from J, leaving 9 bases between them. CDR3 coding DNA: TGTGCCAGCAGCTTGGCAGGGGACTATGAGCAGTTCTTC. Its protein is CASSLAGDYEQFF.

In its sample, this clone was seen many times. V is TRBV4-1 and J is TRBJ1-2, with D perhaps matching TRBD1 (6 bases). V gave up 0 bases and J gave up 4 bases, with 15 bases separating them. CDR1 is MGHRA, CDR2 YSYEKL, per germline. This CDR3 has 16 amino acids. The CDR3 spells CASSQEARQDFYGYTF. The CDR3 nucleotides are TGCGCCAGCAGCCAAGAAGCCCGACAGGACTTCTATGGCTACACCTTC.

The V call is TRBV2, the J call TRBJ2-7; D not resolved. Trimming left V 3 bases short and J 3 bases short, with 3 bases between. The CDR3 is 11 residues long. The germline gives CDR1 SNHLY, CDR2 FYNNEI. The CDR3 coding sequence is TGTGCCAGCAGTGAGGTCTACGAGCAGTACTTC. Residues: CASSEVYEQYF.